Shown below are 12 T cell receptor beta chains from a single sample sequenced in a study of regulatory T cells in long-lasting Graves disease. Time point described: newly diagnosed GD, antithyroid drugs for less than 3 months. Scientists built the TCR library using RNA that was extracted from PBMCs. Building of the TCR beta libraries involved iRepertoire HTBI primers and Arm-PCR of CDR3 regions. MiXCR, run by TCRdb on the multiplex PCR reads, gives a single entry per CDR3 protein. The profile shows 400,000 to 450,000 distinct CDR3 sequences, around 17% of them singletons. These records were also assigned to another study, of T cells in Graves' hyperthyroidism and ophthalmopathy.

Sequencing was performed on peripheral blood mononuclear cells (PBMCs), taken at new diagnosis, from a patient treated with antithyroid drugs. These receptors came from a woman aged 30 to 39 with Graves disease.

About this clonotype itself: This could be a read error, since a much larger clone is one nucleotide away. The V call is TRBV5-1, the J call TRBJ1-4; possible D gene TRBD1, 6 bases. Germline V gene sequence: CDR1 SGHRS, CDR2 YFSETQ. The CDR3 is made up of 15 amino acids. The CDR3: CASSSGQQGSERLFF. DNA for the CDR3: TGCGCCAGCAGCTCCGGACAGCAGGGGAGTGAAAGACTGTTTTTT.

This clonotype was detected ten times or more. This rearrangement joins TRBV7-3 to TRBJ2-7, with 8 bases fitting TRBD1. The CDR3 loop spans 17 amino acids. Germline lookup yields CDR1 SGHTA and CDR2 FQGTGA. With 3 bases clipped from V and 2 bases from J, the junction kept 12 bases outside the gene matches. In nucleotides, the CDR3 is TGTGCCAGCAGCTTTCCTACAACAGGACAGGGAGCCTACGAGCAGTACTTC. Protein product: CASSFPTTGQGAYEQYF.

This clonotype was seen repeatedly, ten times or more. The rearrangement uses TRBV27 and TRBJ2-1; 9 bases fit TRBD1. Germline V lookup: CDR1 MNHEY, CDR2 SMNVEV (reference sequence). J lost 0 bases, V lost 6 bases, and 9 bases had no gene match. CDR3 length equals 17 residues. As DNA, the CDR3 is TGTGCCAGCAGCCTTTCACACAGGGGGCACTCCTACAATGAGCAGTTCTTC. Encoded protein: CASSLSHRGHSYNEQFF.

A remark on this clonotype: With a far larger clone one base away, a read error is the likely cause. V and J are TRBV11-2 and TRBJ2-3, with D tentatively TRBD1 or TRBD2 (5 bases each). The germline V gene has CDR1 SGHAT and CDR2 FQNNGV. Trimming pared 8 bases from V and 6 bases from J, leaving 18 bases between. The CDR3 is made up of 14 amino acids. The CDR3 DNA follows: TGTGCCAGCGGCAGGCCAGGGCGGGTGGATACGCAGTATTTT. Its translation is CASGRPGRVDTQYF.

This clonotype was detected ten times or more. CDR3 amino acids: CASTQGPGPRDGSNQPQHF. DNA of the CDR3: TGTGCCAGCACCCAAGGGCCGGGGCCAAGAGACGGTAGCAATCAGCCCCAGCATTTT. The V call is TRBV6-1, the J call TRBJ1-5; D is perhaps TRBD1 (5 bases). This CDR3 has 19 residues. Trimming cost V 7 bases and J 0 bases, with 25 bases left between them. From germline, CDR1 is MNHNS and CDR2 SASEGT.

Ten or more counts support this clonotype. The chain uses TRBV20-1 and TRBJ2-5; 7 bases fit TRBD2. The CDR3 contains 13 residues. CDR1 and CDR2 (germline): DFQATT, SNEGSKA (reference sequence). Trimming at V came to 6 bases and at J to 4 bases, leaving 8 bases not matched to a gene. The chain's CDR3 is CSAPRLAAETQYF. CDR3 nucleotide sequence: TGCAGTGCACCCCGACTAGCCGCAGAGACCCAGTACTTC.

At least ten counts were recorded for this clonotype. The chain employs TRBV28 and TRBJ1-2; 8 bases match TRBD1. CDR3 size: 14 residues. The V gene's germline CDR1 is MDHEN and CDR2 SYDVKM. The trim removed 6 bases at V and 5 bases at J, leaving 8 bases unmatched. DNA for the CDR3: TGTGCCAGCAGCCTCCCAGGGGGCGCATATGGCTACACCTTC. Its translation is CASSLPGGAYGYTF.

This clonotype was recorded at least ten times. The chain uses TRBV5-1 and TRBJ2-1, with 11 bases matching TRBD2. V trimming: 5 bases; J trimming: 3 bases; junction bases outside the gene matches: 19. Germline loops: CDR1 SGHRS, CDR2 YFSETQ. This CDR3 comprises 20 residues. CDR3 sequence reads: CASRTTGTSGASNLYNEQFF. The CDR3 bases are TGCGCCAGCAGAACGACCGGGACTAGCGGAGCCTCCAACCTCTACAATGAGCAGTTCTTC.

This clonotype was recorded at least ten times. The CDR3: CASGMGASPLHF. The DNA for the CDR3 is TGTGCCAGCGGGATGGGGGCCTCACCCCTCCACTTT. V usage is TRBV7-8 and J usage is TRBJ1-6; D might be TRBD1 (6 bases). The V end was cut by 8 bases, the J end by 10 bases, with 12 bases between. This CDR3 region has 12 residues. Germline assignment: CDR1 SGHVS and CDR2 FQNEAQ.

This clonotype was detected many times. The rearrangement uses TRBV6-1 and TRBJ1-5; possibly TRBD1 for D (5 bases). CDR3 length equals 13 residues. Per the germline V gene, CDR1 is MNHNS and CDR2 is SASEGT. Trimming left V 6 bases short and J 2 bases short, with 8 bases between. The DNA of the CDR3 is TGTGCCAGCAGAGGGACGGGCAATCAGCCCCAGCATTTT. This encodes CASRGTGNQPQHF.

This clonotype was detected ten times or more. The chain recombines TRBV28 with TRBJ2-7, with 9 bases fitting TRBD1. This CDR3 contains 15 residues. With V trimmed by 4 bases and J by 1 base, 5 bases remained unmatched. Looked up from germline, CDR1 is MDHEN and CDR2 is SYDVKM. The chain's CDR3 is CASSSSGTGSYEQYF. DNA of the CDR3: TGTGCCAGCAGTTCGTCCGGGACAGGGTCCTACGAGCAGTACTTC.

This clonotype appeared a few times. The DNA for the CDR3 is TGCAGTGCTAGAGAAGTATTGGGGCGGGAGGGCAATGAGCAGTTCTTC. Translated, it gives CSAREVLGREGNEQFF. V and J are TRBV20-1 and TRBJ2-1, with 9 nucleotides matching TRBD2. The germline CDR1 and CDR2 sequences are DFQATT and SNEGSKA (reference sequence). The CDR3 length is 16 residues. Trimming at V came to 0 bases and at J to 6 bases, leaving 9 bases not matched to a gene.